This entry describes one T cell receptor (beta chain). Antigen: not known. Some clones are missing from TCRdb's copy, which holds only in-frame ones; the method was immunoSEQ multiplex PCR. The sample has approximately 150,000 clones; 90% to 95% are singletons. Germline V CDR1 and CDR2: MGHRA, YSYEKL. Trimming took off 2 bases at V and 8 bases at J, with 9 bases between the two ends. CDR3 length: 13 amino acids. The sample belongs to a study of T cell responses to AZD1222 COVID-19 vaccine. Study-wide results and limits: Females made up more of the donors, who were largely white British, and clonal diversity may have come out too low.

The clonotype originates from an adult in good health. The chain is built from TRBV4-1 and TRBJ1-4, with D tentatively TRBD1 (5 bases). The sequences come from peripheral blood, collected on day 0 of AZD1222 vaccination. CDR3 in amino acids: CASSQPGPEKLFF. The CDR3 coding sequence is TGCGCCAGCAGCCAACCGGGGCCCGAAAAACTGTTTTTT.